This is a list of T cell receptor beta chains from one sample in a study of shared clonotypes between healthy human individuals. Repertoires were generated with immunoSEQ multiplex PCR, while TCRdb's copy carries only in-frame clones and drops some. Of just over 2,000,000 clones detected, approximately 95% appear once; the ten largest clones hold 0.1% to 0.15%. What was sequenced was naive CD4+ T cells sorted from blood. All receptors derive from a man in his late teens or twenties in good health. The CDR3 runs from the conserved cysteine through the conserved F or W. A D gene is named only where the DNA matches it firmly. Clone size, where shown, is once, few, many, or a class for clones that have expanded.

abundance	v_gene	j_gene	d_gene	CDR3aa	CDR3nt
.	TRBV28	TRBJ2-5	.	CASSLPGLGTQYF	TGTGCCAGCAGTTTACCAGGGCTAGGGACCCAGTACTTC
.	TRBV2	TRBJ2-2	.	CASKPTLQSPLFF	TGTGCCAGCAAGCCGACATTGCAGAGTCCCCTGTTTTTT
.	TRBV11-3	TRBJ2-2	TRBD2	CASSGGREGTGELFF	TGTGCCAGCAGCGGCGGGCGGGAGGGTACCGGGGAGCTGTTTTTT
.	TRBV13	TRBJ2-7	TRBD1	CAGSRAGTGGGQQYF	TGTGCCGGCAGCCGCGCCGGGACAGGGGGCGGCCAGCAGTACTTC
.	TRBV4-1	TRBJ2-5	.	CASSHLALQETQYF	TGCGCCAGCAGCCACCTAGCTTTACAAGAGACCCAGTACTTC
.	TRBV6-6	TRBJ1-1	TRBD1	CASSSTGGGRGEAFF	TGTGCCAGCAGTTCGACAGGGGGCGGGAGGGGTGAAGCTTTCTTT
.	TRBV7-9	TRBJ1-4	.	CASSLSGAGKLFF	TGTGCCAGCAGCTTATCGGGGGCTGGGAAACTGTTTTTT
.	TRBV6-5	TRBJ1-2	.	CASSYNSNYGYTF	TGTGCCAGCAGTTACAACAGTAACTATGGCTACACCTTC
.	TRBV10-3	TRBJ2-5	.	CAITTSLQETQYF	TGTGCCATCACCACTAGCCTCCAAGAGACCCAGTACTTC
.	TRBV4-3	TRBJ1-6	.	CASSQVPGHLSSYNSPLHF	TGCGCCAGCAGCCAAGTCCCGGGACACCTGAGCTCCTATAATTCACCCCTCCACTTT
once	TRBV25-1	TRBJ2-5	.	CASSVGAVDKETQYF	TGTGCCAGCAGTGTGGGGGCCGTCGATAAAGAGACCCAGTACTTC
.	TRBV30	TRBJ1-2	.	CAWTTVGRGRQPNGYTF	TGTGCCTGGACGACAGTAGGAAGAGGTCGCCAACCGAATGGCTACACCTTC
.	TRBV10-3	TRBJ2-3	TRBD1	CAIGTGGRTDTQYF	TGTGCCATCGGAACAGGGGGCCGCACAGATACGCAGTATTTT
.	TRBV5-1	TRBJ1-1	.	CASSLEAGGAGAFF	TGCGCCAGCAGCTTGGAGGCAGGCGGCGCGGGAGCTTTCTTT
.	TRBV7-2	TRBJ1-2	.	CASSFSPGTQGGYTF	TGTGCCAGCAGCTTCTCCCCCGGGACGCAGGGGGGCTACACCTTC
.	TRBV11-2	TRBJ1-1	.	CASSLDVTEAFF	TGTGCCAGCAGCTTAGATGTGACTGAAGCTTTCTTT
.	TRBV30	TRBJ1-2	.	CAWMKGWEGYTF	TGTGCCTGGATGAAAGGGTGGGAGGGCTACACCTTC
.	TRBV11-2	TRBJ2-3	.	CASSETAQEWTDTQYF	TGTGCCAGCAGCGAAACAGCCCAGGAATGGACAGATACGCAGTATTTT
.	TRBV7-9	TRBJ1-5	.	CASSTDSSNQPQHF	TGTGCCAGCAGCACGGACAGCAGCAATCAGCCCCAGCATTTT
.	TRBV6-1	TRBJ1-4	.	CASSVNEKLFF	TGTGCCAGCAGTGTGAATGAAAAACTGTTTTTT
.	TRBV5-1	TRBJ2-3	TRBD2	CASSSGLAGGQDTQYF	TGCGCCAGCAGCTCGGGACTAGCGGGGGGGCAAGATACGCAGTATTTT
.	TRBV9	TRBJ1-6	.	CASSVGQTISPLHF	TGTGCCAGCAGCGTTGGCCAGACTATTTCTCCCCTCCACTTT
.	TRBV4-1	TRBJ2-1	.	CASSRSQGYNEQFF	TGCGCCAGCAGCCGCAGTCAGGGATACAATGAGCAGTTCTTC
.	TRBV5-4	TRBJ2-1	TRBD2	CASSFGTSGVGQFF	TGTGCCAGCAGCTTTGGAACTAGCGGGGTGGGGCAGTTCTTC
once	TRBV30	TRBJ1-5	.	CAYRPQGYSNQPQHF	TGTGCCTACCGACCACAGGGTTATAGCAATCAGCCCCAGCATTTT
.	TRBV2	TRBJ1-1	.	CASNGRSEAFF	TGTGCCAGCAACGGGCGGAGTGAAGCTTTCTTT
few	TRBV27	TRBJ1-1	TRBD1	CASRQGAPTEAFF	TGTGCCAGCAGGCAGGGGGCGCCAACTGAAGCTTTCTTT
.	TRBV2	TRBJ2-3	TRBD2	CASTPGGPRTDTQYF	TGTGCCAGCACTCCGGGAGGGCCCCGCACAGATACGCAGTATTTT
.	TRBV4-1	TRBJ1-5	.	CASSQGIDNQPQHF	TGCGCCAGCAGCCAAGGGATAGACAATCAGCCCCAGCATTTT
once	TRBV28	TRBJ2-7	.	CASTELAGDLDEQYF	TGTGCCAGCACCGAACTAGCCGGGGATCTCGACGAGCAGTACTTC
.	TRBV5-6	TRBJ1-6	TRBD1	CASSSGQGNSPLHF	TGTGCCAGCAGCTCAGGACAGGGGAATTCACCCCTCCACTTT
.	TRBV10-3	TRBJ1-1	TRBD1	CAISAQGARNTEAFF	TGTGCCATCAGTGCACAGGGGGCGCGGAACACTGAAGCTTTCTTT
.	TRBV27	TRBJ1-2	TRBD1	CARTGAPTYGYTF	TGTGCCAGGACAGGGGCCCCCACGTATGGCTACACCTTC
once	TRBV5-1	TRBJ2-3	TRBD1	CASSPGQGSADTQYF	TGCGCCAGCAGCCCTGGACAGGGGTCAGCAGATACGCAGTATTTT
.	TRBV19	TRBJ2-5	.	CASSPSSKGAYQETQYF	TGTGCCAGTAGTCCCTCCAGTAAAGGGGCGTACCAAGAGACCCAGTACTTC